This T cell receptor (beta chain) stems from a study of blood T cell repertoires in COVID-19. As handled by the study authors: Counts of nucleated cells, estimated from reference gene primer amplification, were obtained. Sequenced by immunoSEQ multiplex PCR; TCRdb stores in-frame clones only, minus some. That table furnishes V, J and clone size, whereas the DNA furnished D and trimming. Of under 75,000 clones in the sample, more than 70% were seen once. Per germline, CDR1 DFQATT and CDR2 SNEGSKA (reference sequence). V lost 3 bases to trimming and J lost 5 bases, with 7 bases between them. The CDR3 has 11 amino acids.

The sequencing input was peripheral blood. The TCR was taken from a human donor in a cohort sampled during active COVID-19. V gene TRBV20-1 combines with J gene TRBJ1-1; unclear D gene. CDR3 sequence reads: CSASGRTEAFF. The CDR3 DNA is TGCAGTGCTAGTGGGAGGACTGAAGCTTTCTTT.